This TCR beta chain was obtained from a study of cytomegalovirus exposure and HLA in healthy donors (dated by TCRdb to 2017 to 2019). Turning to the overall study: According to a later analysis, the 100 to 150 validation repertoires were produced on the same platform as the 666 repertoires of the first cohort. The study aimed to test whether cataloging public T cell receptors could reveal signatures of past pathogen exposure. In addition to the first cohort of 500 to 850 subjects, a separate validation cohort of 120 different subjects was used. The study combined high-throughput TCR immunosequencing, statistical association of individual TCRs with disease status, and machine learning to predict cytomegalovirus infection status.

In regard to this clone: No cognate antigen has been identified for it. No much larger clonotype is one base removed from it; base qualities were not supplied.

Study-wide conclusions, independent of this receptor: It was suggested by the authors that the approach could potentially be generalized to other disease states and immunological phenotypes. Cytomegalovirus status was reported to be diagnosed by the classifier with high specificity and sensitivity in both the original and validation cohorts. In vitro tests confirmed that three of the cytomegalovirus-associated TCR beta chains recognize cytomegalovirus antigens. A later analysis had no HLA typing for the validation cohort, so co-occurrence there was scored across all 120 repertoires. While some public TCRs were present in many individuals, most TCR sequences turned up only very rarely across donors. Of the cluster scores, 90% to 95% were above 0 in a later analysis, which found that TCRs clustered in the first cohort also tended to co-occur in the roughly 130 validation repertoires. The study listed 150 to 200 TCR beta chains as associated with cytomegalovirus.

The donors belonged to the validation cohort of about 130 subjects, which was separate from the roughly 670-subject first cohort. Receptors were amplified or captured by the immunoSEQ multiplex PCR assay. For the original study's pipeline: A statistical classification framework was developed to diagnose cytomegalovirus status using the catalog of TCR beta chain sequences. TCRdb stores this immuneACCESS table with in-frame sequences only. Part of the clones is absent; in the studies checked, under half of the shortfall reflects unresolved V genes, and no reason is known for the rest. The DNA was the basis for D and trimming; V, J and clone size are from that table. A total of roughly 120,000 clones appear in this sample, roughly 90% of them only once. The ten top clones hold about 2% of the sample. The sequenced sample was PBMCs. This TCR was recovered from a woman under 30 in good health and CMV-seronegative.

The CDR3 loop reads CASSLDQREGRADTQYF. The nucleotide sequence reads TGTGCCAGCAGCTTAGACCAGCGGGAGGGCCGGGCAGATACGCAGTATTTT. Rearrangement joined TRBV11-3 to TRBJ2-3, and TRBD2 matches 10 of the central bases. From the germline V gene, CDR1 is SGHNT and CDR2 is YENEEA. From cysteine to phenylalanine, the CDR3 is 17 amino acids long. Just CDR3 DNA is preserved here, 51 bases in frame from base 1. V is pruned by 0 bases and J by 4 bases, leaving 7 bases of the junction without a gene match. With the rest looked up from the reference TRBV11-3 and TRBJ2-3 genes rather than sequenced, the full variable domain is EAGVVQSPRYKIIEKKQPVAFWCNPISGHNTLYWYLQNLGQGPELLIRYENEEAVDDSQLPKDRFSAERLKGVDSTLKIQPAELGDSAVYLCASSLDQREGRADTQYFGPGTRLTVL.